This is a list of T cell receptor beta chains from one sample in a study of beta chain features in type 1 diabetes. The protocol was immunoSEQ multiplex PCR, while the TCRdb copy is restricted to in-frame clones and leaves out a portion. Of around 250,000 clones listed, around 21% are singletons. The sequenced sample consisted of naive CD4+ T cells from blood. All receptors come from a woman aged 40-49 years with type 1 diabetes. CDR3s include the opening cysteine and the closing phenylalanine or tryptophan. Fields, in order: V gene, D gene, J gene, clone size, CDR3 DNA, CDR3 protein. A D gene is named only where the DNA matches it firmly. Clone size is stated in some rows and not others, as once, few, many or a class when expanded.

V: TRBV6-6
D: -
J: TRBJ2-5
size: few
DNA: TGTGCCAGCAGTACCGACAGACTCCTACAAGAGACCCAGTACTTC
CDR3: CASSTDRLLQETQYF

V: TRBV30
D: TRBD2
J: TRBJ2-5
size: -
DNA: TGTGCCTGGACTAGCGGGACGGCTTACCAAGAGACCCAGTACTTC
CDR3: CAWTSGTAYQETQYF

V: TRBV4-2
D: TRBD1
J: TRBJ2-5
size: few
DNA: TGTGCCAGCAGCCAAGATGGGACAGGGGAAGAGACCCAGTACTTC
CDR3: CASSQDGTGEETQYF

V: TRBV5-1
D: -
J: TRBJ2-7
size: -
DNA: TGCGCCAGCAGCTTGGACTCCCTAAGCTACGAGCAGTACTTC
CDR3: CASSLDSLSYEQYF

V: TRBV30
D: TRBD1
J: TRBJ1-1
size: -
DNA: TGTGCCTGGAGTGTACTTGACAGGGTGGAGACTGAAGCTTTCTTC
CDR3: CAWSVLDRVETEAFF

V: TRBV29-1
D: -
J: TRBJ1-3
size: few
DNA: TGCAGCGTTGAAGATCGTGGACAAATCTCTGGAAACACCATATATTTT
CDR3: CSVEDRGQISGNTIYF

V: TRBV5-1
D: TRBD1
J: TRBJ2-3
size: -
DNA: TGCGCCAGCAGCTTGTCTTCCGGGACAGGCGCGACAGATACGCAGTATTTT
CDR3: CASSLSSGTGATDTQYF

V: TRBV7-2
D: TRBD1
J: TRBJ2-2
size: few
DNA: TGTGCCAGCAGCTTAGCCGGGACAGGGGGCACCGGGGAGCTGTTTTTT
CDR3: CASSLAGTGGTGELFF

V: TRBV4-1
D: -
J: TRBJ1-4
size: -
DNA: TGCGCCAGCAGCCCCTCCTTTAGGGGCGTTGAAGAAAAACTGTTTTTT
CDR3: CASSPSFRGVEEKLFF

V: TRBV5-4
D: TRBD1
J: TRBJ1-6
size: few
DNA: TGTGCCAGCAGCTCTGGACAGGGTTCACCCCTCCACTTT
CDR3: CASSSGQGSPLHF

V: TRBV30
D: -
J: TRBJ2-2
size: few
DNA: TGTGCCTGGGTATCGCCCGGGGTGTACGCCGGGGAGCTGTTTTTT
CDR3: CAWVSPGVYAGELFF

V: TRBV4-3
D: -
J: TRBJ1-1
size: -
DNA: TGCGCCAGCAGCCAAGGTGCAGGGGCCTCTAACACTGAAGCTTTCTTT
CDR3: CASSQGAGASNTEAFF

V: TRBV30
D: -
J: TRBJ1-2
size: -
DNA: TGTGCCTGGACAGGGATGGGTGGCTACACCTTC
CDR3: CAWTGMGGYTF

V: TRBV5-1
D: TRBD1
J: TRBJ2-5
size: few
DNA: TGCGCCAGCAGCCACGGACAGGGGGAAGAGACCCAGTACTTC
CDR3: CASSHGQGEETQYF

V: TRBV9
D: -
J: TRBJ1-1
size: few
DNA: TGTGCCAGCAGCGTAGGAGACAGAAACACTGAAGCTTTCTTT
CDR3: CASSVGDRNTEAFF

V: TRBV7-2
D: TRBD2
J: TRBJ2-3
size: few
DNA: TGTGCCAGCAGCTTTCGGACTAGCGGGCGGGATACGCAGTATTTT
CDR3: CASSFRTSGRDTQYF

V: TRBV6-1
D: -
J: TRBJ1-5
size: few
DNA: TGTGCCAGCAGTGAGTGGCAGGGGATTCAGCCCCAGCATTTT
CDR3: CASSEWQGIQPQHF

V: TRBV5-1
D: TRBD2
J: TRBJ2-7
size: -
DNA: TGCGCCAGCAGCTTGACTAGCGGGAGCTACGAGCAGTACTTC
CDR3: CASSLTSGSYEQYF

V: TRBV4-2
D: -
J: TRBJ1-2
size: few
DNA: TGTGCCAGCACTCCGTCAGGGGTCCCTGGCTACACCTTC
CDR3: CASTPSGVPGYTF

V: TRBV7-2
D: -
J: TRBJ1-5
size: -
DNA: TGTGCCAGCAGCTTAGTGGGGGCGACAAATCAGCCCCAGCATTTT
CDR3: CASSLVGATNQPQHF

V: TRBV19
D: TRBD1
J: TRBJ1-2
size: -
DNA: TGTGCCAGTACCGGGACAGGGGACTATGGCTACACCTTC
CDR3: CASTGTGDYGYTF

V: TRBV7-2
D: -
J: TRBJ2-3
size: few
DNA: TGTGCCAGCAGCTCATCTAGAGAATCGCAGTATTTT
CDR3: CASSSSRESQYF

V: TRBV28
D: -
J: TRBJ1-1
size: -
DNA: TGTGCCAGCAGTCCCGCGGTGGCGGGGGCTGAAGCTTTCTTT
CDR3: CASSPAVAGAEAFF

V: TRBV5-4
D: -
J: TRBJ2-1
size: -
DNA: TGTGCCAGCAGCCCTGCCCGTCAGACAGGAAATGAGCAGTTCTTC
CDR3: CASSPARQTGNEQFF

V: TRBV18
D: -
J: TRBJ1-2
size: -
DNA: TGTGCCAGCTCACCACTGGGGCAGGGTCTTTATGGCTACACCTTC
CDR3: CASSPLGQGLYGYTF

V: TRBV7-9
D: -
J: TRBJ2-1
size: -
DNA: TGTGCCAGCACCCAGGCGGGGGCGAATGAGCAGTTCTTC
CDR3: CASTQAGANEQFF

V: TRBV7-6
D: -
J: TRBJ2-7
size: few
DNA: TGTGCCAGCAGCTCCAGTCCCGACTTATACGAGCAGTACTTC
CDR3: CASSSSPDLYEQYF

V: TRBV28
D: TRBD1
J: TRBJ2-7
size: -
DNA: TGTGCCAGCAGTCCGGGACAGGGATACGAGCAGTACTTC
CDR3: CASSPGQGYEQYF

V: TRBV28
D: TRBD2
J: TRBJ2-1
size: -
DNA: TGTGCCAGCAGTCTGGGGGGGGTCTACAATGAGCAGTTCTTC
CDR3: CASSLGGVYNEQFF

V: TRBV6-5
D: -
J: TRBJ1-1
size: -
DNA: TGTGCCAGCAGGATGACAGTGAACACTGAAGCTTTCTTT
CDR3: CASRMTVNTEAFF

V: TRBV9
D: TRBD2
J: TRBJ2-5
size: -
DNA: TGTGCCAGCAGCGGACTAGCGGGAGCGGTGGGGACCCAGTACTTC
CDR3: CASSGLAGAVGTQYF

V: TRBV7-9
D: TRBD2
J: TRBJ2-2
size: few
DNA: TGTGCCAGCAGTTCTCCGGGACTAGAGACCGGGGAGCTGTTTTTT
CDR3: CASSSPGLETGELFF

V: TRBV5-1
D: -
J: TRBJ1-1
size: few
DNA: TGCGCCAGCAGCTTACAAGACAGGAACACTGAAGCTTTCTTT
CDR3: CASSLQDRNTEAFF

V: TRBV9
D: TRBD1
J: TRBJ1-5
size: few
DNA: TGTGCCAGCAGCGTTCAGGGGGGCAATCAGCCCCAGCATTTT
CDR3: CASSVQGGNQPQHF

V: TRBV25-1
D: TRBD1
J: TRBJ2-4
size: -
DNA: TGTGCCAGCAGCGCCTCGAGAGGGGGCGCGGGCATTCAGTACTTC
CDR3: CASSASRGGAGIQYF

V: TRBV30
D: -
J: TRBJ2-5
size: few
DNA: TGTGCCTGGAGTGTAAGCGGCCAAGAGACCCAGTACTTC
CDR3: CAWSVSGQETQYF

V: TRBV9
D: TRBD1
J: TRBJ1-2
size: once
DNA: TGTGCCAGCAGCGGTGGGACAGGGGGCCTAAGAGGGAACTATGGCTACACCTTC
CDR3: CASSGGTGGLRGNYGYTF

V: TRBV6-5
D: TRBD1
J: TRBJ2-7
size: few
DNA: TGTGCCAGCAGTCCAAGGACAGGGCCCTCCTACGAGCAGTACTTC
CDR3: CASSPRTGPSYEQYF

V: TRBV10-3
D: TRBD1
J: TRBJ2-5
size: few
DNA: TGTGCCATCAGTAGGGGACAGGGGGGAGAGACCCAGTACTTC
CDR3: CAISRGQGGETQYF

V: TRBV30
D: TRBD1
J: TRBJ2-7
size: few
DNA: TGTGCCTGGAGGAAGACAGGGGGTCGAGAGCAGTACTTC
CDR3: CAWRKTGGREQYF

V: TRBV9
D: TRBD2
J: TRBJ2-1
size: -
DNA: TGTGCCAGCAGCGTAGGGGCGGGGGTCTCCTACAATGAGCAGTTCTTC
CDR3: CASSVGAGVSYNEQFF